These 13 T cell receptor beta chains share one sample of origin, sequenced in a study of T cell repertoires in cytomegalovirus infection. TCRdb called the reads again in MiXCR, with one record for every CDR3 protein. The repertoire includes roughly 200,000 distinct CDR3 sequences, roughly 9% of them detected once, and approximately 4.2% sits in the top ten. Sequencing input: PBMCs. All receptors come from a human donor in good health (CMV status not recorded). Some clones in this sample may be carry-over from other donors' samples.

This clonotype was detected many times. The rearrangement links TRBV7-2 to TRBJ2-7; 12 bases are shared with TRBD2. V shed 6 bases and J 6 bases; nucleotides not matched to a gene: 9. The CDR3 extends over 15 amino acids. CDR1 and CDR2 (germline): SGHTA, FQGNSA. DNA of the CDR3: TGTGCCAGCAGAACCCTAGCGGGGGGGCCCGGCGAGCAGTACTTC. It codes for CASRTLAGGPGEQYF.

At least ten counts were recorded for this clonotype. The chain joins TRBV7-6 to TRBJ2-1, with D maybe TRBD2 (6 bases). CDR1 is SGHVS and CDR2 is FNYEAQ in the germline V gene. This CDR3 comprises 14 residues. V dropped 5 bases and J dropped 7 bases, with 15 bases sitting between them. The CDR3 nucleotides are TGTGCCAGCAGCCGGGACTTAGAAGTGAATGAGCAGTTCTTC. Its translation: CASSRDLEVNEQFF.

This sequence joins TRBV27 and TRBJ2-3, with a weak D call TRBD2 (7 bases). There are 14 residues in the CDR3. From germline, CDR1 is MNHEY and CDR2 SMNVEV (reference sequence). V was cut by 10 bases and J by 2 bases, with 16 bases left in between. The CDR3 reads CATQRAGATDTQYF. In DNA form, the CDR3 reads TGTGCCACACAACGGGCGGGGGCCACAGATACGCAGTATTTT.

Ten or more counts support this clonotype. The rearrangement uses TRBV7-2 and TRBJ1-1, with a tentative D call TRBD1 (5 bases). The germline V gene has CDR1 SGHTA and CDR2 FQGNSA. V was shortened by 4 bases and J by 0 bases, with 15 bases between the two germline ends. This CDR3 is 16 amino acids long. CDR3 sequence: CASSSSGTQVNTEAFF. The CDR3 bases are TGTGCCAGCAGCTCCTCCGGGACTCAAGTGAACACTGAAGCTTTCTTT. Full variable domain (outside the CDR3, taken from reference TRBV7-2 and TRBJ1-1): GAGVSQSPSNKVTEKGKDVELRCDPISGHTALYWYRQSLGQGLEFLIYFQGNSAPDKSGLPSDRFSAERTGGSVSTLTIQRTQQEDSAVYLCASSSSGTQVNTEAFFGQGTRLTVV.

This clonotype occurred many times. J is TRBJ2-7 and V is TRBV7-8, with a possible D match to TRBD2 (5 bases). Trimming cost V 0 bases and J 3 bases, with 12 bases left between them. CDR1 and CDR2 from the germline V gene are SGHVS and FQNEAQ. The CDR3 consists of 15 residues. The CDR3 here is CASSLARGRIYEQYF. DNA of the CDR3: TGTGCCAGCAGCTTAGCAAGAGGGCGCATCTACGAGCAGTACTTC.

This clonotype was observed at least ten times. The chain carries TRBV7-9 and TRBJ1-5; D is unresolved. The CDR3 sequence is 15 residues long. Germline values: CDR1 SEHNR, CDR2 FQNEAQ (reference sequence). Trimming stripped 6 bases from V and 2 bases from J, with 14 bases between. CDR3 in amino acids: CASSPGWAGNQPQHF. The CDR3 DNA sequence: TGTGCCAGCAGTCCCGGATGGGCTGGCAATCAGCCCCAGCATTTT.

The chain links TRBV6-2 or TRBV6-3 to TRBJ2-7; D perhaps matches TRBD1 (5 bases). The CDR3 extends over 15 amino acids. Germline V gives CDR1 MNHEY, CDR2 SVGEGT. The germline V and J ends were trimmed by 6 bases and 5 bases, with 20 bases remaining between them. CDR3 sequence: CASSPFGAGYHEQYF. DNA of the CDR3: TGTGCCAGCAGCCCGTTTGGGGCAGGGTACCACGAGCAGTACTTC.

This clonotype was observed a handful of times. The chain recombines TRBV4-1 with TRBJ1-4; no firm D call. Per the germline V gene, CDR1 is MGHRA and CDR2 is YSYEKL. The CDR3 totals 16 residues. V was pared by 2 bases and J by 2 bases, with 12 bases between. CDR3 in amino acids: CASSQRTPATNEKLFF. The CDR3 DNA follows: TGCGCCAGCAGCCAAAGGACCCCGGCGACTAATGAAAAACTGTTTTTT.

This clonotype was seen only a few times. The chain is built from TRBV19 and TRBJ1-2; no firm D call. Germline V gene lookup returns CDR1 LNHDA and CDR2 SQIVND (reference sequence). This CDR3 is built from 12 residues. V dropped 7 bases and J dropped 2 bases, with 8 bases sitting between them. CDR3: CASKPGNYGYTF. The CDR3 DNA reads as TGTGCCAGTAAGCCTGGGAACTATGGCTACACCTTC. The full variable domain, completed using reference TRBV19 and TRBJ1-2, is DGGITQSPKYLFRKEGQNVTLSCEQNLNHDAMYWYRQDPGQGLRLIYYSQIVNDFQKGDIAEGYSVSREKKESFPLTVTSAQKNPTAFYLCASKPGNYGYTFGSGTRLTVV.

This chain uses TRBV7-2 with TRBJ2-5; D ambiguous. Trimming shortened V by 2 bases and J by 5 bases, and 9 bases separated the two germline ends. The CDR3 runs to 13 residues. Germline assignment: CDR1 SGHTA and CDR2 FQGNSA. The CDR3 region is CASSLKYRETQYF. CDR3 in DNA: TGTGCCAGCAGCTTAAAATATAGGGAGACCCAGTACTTC.

This clonotype was seen repeatedly, ten times or more. The chain couples TRBV12-5 to TRBJ2-3; D perhaps matches TRBD1 (6 bases). Germline CDR1 reads LGHNT; CDR2 reads FRNRAP. Deletions cut 5 bases from V and 5 bases from J, with 14 bases between. This CDR3 has 14 residues. This chain's CDR3 is CASGAGTLEDTQYF. The DNA of the CDR3 is TGTGCTAGTGGTGCCGGGACACTTGAAGATACGCAGTATTTT.

This clonotype was recorded many times. The chain links TRBV28 to TRBJ1-2, with unresolved D. The CDR3 loop spans 15 amino acids. Trimming stripped 6 bases from V and 5 bases from J, with 19 bases between. From germline, CDR1 is MDHEN and CDR2 SYDVKM. Written as DNA, the CDR3 is TGTGCCAGCAGCTCTCCGTATTCGCTTCGTTATGGCTACACCTTC. Translated, it gives CASSSPYSLRYGYTF.

There are many counts of this clonotype. The chain couples TRBV5-4 to TRBJ1-1; a possible D gene is TRBD1 (5 bases). The CDR3 runs to 16 residues. The germline V and J ends were trimmed by 5 bases and 1 base, with 18 bases remaining between them. Germline-derived CDR1 and CDR2 are SGHNT and YYREEE (reference sequence). This chain's CDR3 is CASRRKIGGGNTEAFF. DNA for the CDR3: TGTGCCAGCAGGCGGAAGATCGGGGGGGGGAACACTGAAGCTTTCTTT.